The 14 T cell receptor beta chains below come from one sample, sequenced in a study of shared clonotypes between healthy human individuals. CD45RO-negative CD8 cells positively selected for CCR7 made up the naive population, which excluded terminally differentiated effector memory CD45RA+ cells. Sequenced by immunoSEQ multiplex PCR; TCRdb stores in-frame clones only, minus some. The sample contains about 2.1 million clones, roughly 91% of which appear only once. Sequencing input: naive CD8+ T cells from PBMCs. Every receptor here comes from a man younger than 30 in good health. Some clones in this sample may be carry-over from other donors' samples.

CDR3 loop: CASSLNSYYEQYF. The DNA for the CDR3 is TGTGCCAGCAGTTTAAACAGCTACTACGAGCAGTACTTC. The V gene is TRBV28, the J gene TRBJ2-7; D unresolved. The V end lost 2 bases, the J end lost 3 bases, and 8 bases lay between the germline ends. Germline-derived CDR1 and CDR2 are MDHEN and SYDVKM. The CDR3 has 13 residues.

V gene TRBV6-1 combines with J gene TRBJ2-2, with 7 bases that match TRBD1. V shed 8 bases, J shed 6 bases, and the junction held 12 bases outside the gene matches. The CDR3 has 15 residues. Germline V lookup: CDR1 MNHNS, CDR2 SASEGT. CDR3 coding DNA: TGTGCCAGCCCCGAAGACGACAGGGACGCCGGGGAGCTGTTTTTT. Amino acid sequence: CASPEDDRDAGELFF.

V is TRBV7-8 and J is TRBJ1-2; D is unresolved. Germline lookup yields CDR1 SGHVS and CDR2 FQNEAQ. This CDR3 is built from 15 residues. V lost 1 base and J 4 bases, leaving 13 bases between the germline ends. The CDR3, as DNA: TGTGCCAGCAGCTTAGTTCCCGGGTCAGGCTATGGCTACACCTTC. This translates into CASSLVPGSGYGYTF.

The rearrangement uses TRBV27 and TRBJ2-2; no clear D gene. Trimming took off 2 bases at V and 6 bases at J, with 7 bases between the two ends. The CDR3 covers 13 residues. Per the germline V gene, CDR1 is MNHEY and CDR2 is SMNVEV (reference sequence). CDR3 region: CASSLNPPGELFF. The CDR3 DNA reads TGTGCCAGCAGTTTAAACCCACCCGGGGAGCTGTTTTTT.

This chain uses TRBV29-1 with TRBJ2-7; D perhaps matches TRBD1 (5 bases). Germline CDR1 and CDR2: SQVTM and ANQGSEA. The ends were cut back, 5 bases at V and 4 bases at J, with 15 bases in the middle. The CDR3 is 13 residues long. This chain's CDR3 is CSVQGSLTYEQYF. The DNA of the CDR3 is TGCAGCGTTCAGGGAAGTTTGACGTACGAGCAGTACTTC.

The V gene is TRBV7-9, the J gene TRBJ2-7, with 7 bases identical to TRBD1. V was pared by 4 bases and J by 6 bases, with 3 bases of the junction left unmatched. Germline V gives CDR1 SEHNR, CDR2 FQNEAQ (reference sequence). The CDR3 runs 12 residues. CDR3 sequence (DNA): TGTGCCAGCAGCTCCCACAGGGGCGAGCAGTACTTC. Translated: CASSSHRGEQYF.

This clone was found once. The chain joins TRBV30 to TRBJ2-1, with D maybe TRBD2 (6 bases). There are 15 residues in the CDR3. The germline V and J ends were trimmed by 5 bases and 3 bases, with 17 bases remaining between them. Germline V gives CDR1 GTSNPN, CDR2 SVGIG (reference sequence). The DNA for the CDR3 is TGTGCCTGGCCAGAGGTGGTAGCGGACTACAATGAGCAGTTCTTC. It is translated as CAWPEVVADYNEQFF.

This chain uses TRBV18 with TRBJ2-7; 7 bases match TRBD1. This CDR3 comprises 12 residues. The V gene end was trimmed by 6 bases and the J gene end by 6 bases; junction bases not matched to a gene: 5. Germline V lookup: CDR1 KGHSH, CDR2 LQKENI. This chain's CDR3 is CASSPTGREQYF. DNA of the CDR3: TGTGCCAGCTCGCCGACAGGGCGCGAGCAGTACTTC.

V is TRBV7-3 and J is TRBJ2-5; perhaps D is TRBD1 or TRBD2 (5 bases each). The CDR3 covers 15 residues. CDR1 is SGHTA and CDR2 is FQGTGA in the germline V gene. V was shortened by 5 bases and J by 3 bases, with 16 bases between the two germline ends. The CDR3 nucleotides read TGTGCCAGCAGCGCAGCTCCCGGGGCCAAAGAGACCCAGTACTTC. Its protein is CASSAAPGAKETQYF.

CDR3 amino acids: CASSQDFGDNEQFF. CDR3 nucleotide sequence: TGCGCCAGCAGCCAAGATTTTGGGGATAATGAGCAGTTCTTC. The gene calls are TRBV4-1 and TRBJ2-1; D unresolved. The V end lost 0 bases, the J end lost 7 bases, and 10 bases lay between the germline ends. Germline-derived CDR1 and CDR2 are MGHRA and YSYEKL. CDR3 length equals 14 residues.

The chain joins TRBV4-2 to TRBJ2-5; TRBD2 matches 9 bases. The germline V gene encodes CDR1 LGHNA and CDR2 YNFKEQ. The V gene end was trimmed by 4 bases and the J gene end by 5 bases; junction bases not matched to a gene: 8. The CDR3 sequence is 15 residues long. The CDR3 loop reads CASSPRTSAEETQYF. As DNA, the CDR3 is TGTGCCAGCAGCCCTCGGACTAGCGCGGAGGAGACCCAGTACTTC.

Here the CDR3 reads CASSFNPTGRGFTDTQYF. In DNA, the CDR3 is TGTGCCAGCAGTTTCAACCCGACGGGACGGGGTTTCACAGATACGCAGTATTTT. The rearrangement uses TRBV27 and TRBJ2-3; tentatively, D is TRBD1 or TRBD2 (5 bases each). CDR1 is MNHEY, CDR2 SMNVEV, per germline (reference sequence). The ends were cut back, 3 bases at V and 2 bases at J, with 21 bases in the middle. The length of the CDR3 is 18 residues.

This clone was detected only a few times. The V gene is TRBV9, the J gene TRBJ1-1; possible D gene TRBD1, 6 bases. The germline CDR1 and CDR2 sequences are SGDLS and YYNGEE. The CDR3 runs 13 residues. V gave up 6 bases and J gave up 2 bases, with 11 bases separating them. For the CDR3, the DNA is TGTGCCAGCACCGGGGGCGGCAACACTGAAGCTTTCTTT. Protein: CASTGGGNTEAFF.

This clone was seen just once. This rearrangement joins TRBV10-3 to TRBJ2-1; perhaps TRBD1 as D (5 bases). The V end was cut by 0 bases, the J end by 6 bases, with 21 bases between. The germline CDR1 and CDR2 sequences are ENHRY and SYGVKD. The CDR3 extends over 18 amino acids. DNA of the CDR3: TGTGCCATCAGTGAGTCGTCAAACCGATATGGCAGGGCCAATGAGCAGTTCTTC. Protein sequence: CAISESSNRYGRANEQFF.